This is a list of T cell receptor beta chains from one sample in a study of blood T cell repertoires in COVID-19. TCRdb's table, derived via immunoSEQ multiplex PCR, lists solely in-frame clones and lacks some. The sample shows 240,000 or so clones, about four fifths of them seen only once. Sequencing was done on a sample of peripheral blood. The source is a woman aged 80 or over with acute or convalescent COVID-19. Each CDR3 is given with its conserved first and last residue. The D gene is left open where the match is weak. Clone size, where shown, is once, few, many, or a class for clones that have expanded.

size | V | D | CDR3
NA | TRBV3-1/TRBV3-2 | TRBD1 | CASSQHGGQGAISYGYTF
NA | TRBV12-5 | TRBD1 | CASGLGTGNNQPQHF
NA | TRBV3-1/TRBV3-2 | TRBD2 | CATGGGKETQYF
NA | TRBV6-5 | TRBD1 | CASNPGQYNSPLHF
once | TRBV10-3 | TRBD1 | CAIRAGTGINEKLFF
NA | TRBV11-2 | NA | CASSLARGYGYTF
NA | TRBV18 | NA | CASSPRGDSGNTIYF
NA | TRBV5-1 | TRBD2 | CASSSPSGLAGETQYF
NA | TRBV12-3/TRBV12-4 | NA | CASSGGETQYF
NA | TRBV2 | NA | CATHRERNQPQHF
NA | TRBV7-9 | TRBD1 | CASSPGDRVNTEAFF
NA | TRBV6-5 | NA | CASSYLGGPLHF
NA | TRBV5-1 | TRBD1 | CASSQGANEKLFF
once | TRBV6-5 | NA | CACTSGRGTGELFF
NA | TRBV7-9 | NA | CASSLQGRDTEAFF
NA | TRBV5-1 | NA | CASSLHGTPQETQYF
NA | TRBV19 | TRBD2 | CASGAGTRSDTQYF
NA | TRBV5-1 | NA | CASSRDFPTEQYF
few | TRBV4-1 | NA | CASSGGGGFRNSPLHF
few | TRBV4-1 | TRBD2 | CASSLNPGLVAAEQFF
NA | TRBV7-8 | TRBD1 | CASSLTIRTGGRYNEQFF
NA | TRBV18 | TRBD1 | CASSHPTGQDYGYTF
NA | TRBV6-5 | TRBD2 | CAGGGFYEQYF
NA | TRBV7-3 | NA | CASSLGGAQANEQFF
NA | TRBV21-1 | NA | CASSTLDRAGGYTF
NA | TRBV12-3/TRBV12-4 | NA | CATRGAGREKLFF
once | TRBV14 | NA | CASSQVLANTEAFF
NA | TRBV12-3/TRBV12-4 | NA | CASSLRGMKPQHF
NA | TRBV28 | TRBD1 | CASSMDRSYNSPLHF
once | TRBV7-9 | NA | CASSLGFRQGRDNSPLHF
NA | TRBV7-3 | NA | CASRRGSGANVLTF
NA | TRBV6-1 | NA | CASSEEVTGLSYGYTF
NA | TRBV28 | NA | CASRPGQDNSPLHF
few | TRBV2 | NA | CASSVPGTGLGKLFF
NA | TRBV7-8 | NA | CASSLGGWMTEAFF
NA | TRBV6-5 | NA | CASSLGRNGEAFF
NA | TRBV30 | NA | CAWRYGSSYNSPLHF
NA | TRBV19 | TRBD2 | CASSISTSGEIYEQYF
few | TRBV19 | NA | CASSIKSYGYTF
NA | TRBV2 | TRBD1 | CASSLGQAYQPQHF
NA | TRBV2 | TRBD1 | CASTPGQGGRSPLHF
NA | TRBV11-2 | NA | CASSEWAGTYNEQFF
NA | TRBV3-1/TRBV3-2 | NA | CASSQGLLDGYTF
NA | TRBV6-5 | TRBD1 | CASSSDRYYGYTF
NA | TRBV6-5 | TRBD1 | CASSPRTGGDTQYF
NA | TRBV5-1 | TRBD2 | CASRQLAGQETQYF
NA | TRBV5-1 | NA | CASSLKGGDTEAFF
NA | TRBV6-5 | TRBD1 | CASSRTGEAQPQHF
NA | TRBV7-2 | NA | CASSLGRVYEQYF
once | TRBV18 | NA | CASSQTSYGYTF
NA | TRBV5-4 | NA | CASSPQGFQETQYF
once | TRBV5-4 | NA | CASSLGPRQVSYGYTF
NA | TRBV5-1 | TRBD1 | CASSLASDRGTGELFF
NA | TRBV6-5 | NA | CASSSHLGRELAFF
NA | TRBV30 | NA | CAWSVIRYTGELFF
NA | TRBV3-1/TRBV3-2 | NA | CASSQQLELKTQYF
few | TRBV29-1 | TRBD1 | CSVTLDRPSGEQYF
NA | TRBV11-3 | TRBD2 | CASSLGASGGEETQYF
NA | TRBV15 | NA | CATSRDLAVNTEAFF